The 18 T cell receptor beta chains in this list originate from one sample, sequenced in a study of blood T cells in healthy people across ages. With a J-beta primer mix and a sample-barcoded 5' primer, a second PCR ran 7 to 11 cycles. TCRdb fed the 5' RACE reads into MiXCR, producing one record per CDR3 protein. The data show about 1.5 million distinct CDR3 sequences, with about 45% seen just once and approximately 4% held by the top ten. Sequenced: blood. Receptor source: a woman aged 18-29 years in good health.

Written as DNA, the CDR3 is TGCAGCGCGAGCAAGGGGGGGTCTGAAGCTTTCTTT. It encodes CSASKGGSEAFF. This chain joins TRBV29-1 and TRBJ1-1; TRBD1 might be the D (6 bases). CDR3 length: 12 residues. Germline CDR1 SQVTM, CDR2 ANQGSEA. Deletions cut 7 bases from V and 6 bases from J, with 15 bases between.

This clonotype was picked up a small number of times. The chain has TRBV14 and TRBJ2-1; D call uncertain. The germline V gene encodes CDR1 SGHDN and CDR2 FVKESK. Trimming stripped 2 bases from V and 0 bases from J, with 17 bases between. CDR3 size: 18 residues. The CDR3 bases are TGTGCCAGCAGCCAATCCCCAGTGTGGGGAAGCTCCTACAATGAGCAGTTCTTC. Translating it yields CASSQSPVWGSSYNEQFF. Supplemented by reference TRBV14 and TRBJ2-1, the full variable domain reads EAGVTQFPSHSVIEKGQTVTLRCDPISGHDNLYWYRRVMGKEIKFLLHFVKESKQDESGMPNNRFLAERTGGTYSTLKVQPAELEDSGVYFCASSQSPVWGSSYNEQFFGPGTRLTVL.

The rearrangement joins TRBV7-2 to TRBJ1-5, with D hard to call. V lost 3 bases and J 3 bases, leaving 12 bases between the germline ends. Germline loops: CDR1 SGHTA, CDR2 FQGNSA. The CDR3 runs 15 residues. Here the CDR3 reads CASSFERAPNQPQHF. In DNA, the CDR3 is TGTGCCAGCAGCTTCGAACGGGCACCCAATCAGCCCCAGCATTTT.

Concerning this clonotype: Compared with germline, one end of the junction differs, possibly owing to a read error. The chain couples TRBV29-1 to TRBJ2-7; D is unresolved. The DNA end lines up better with TRBJ2-5; the J call may be wrong. CDR1 is SQVTM, CDR2 ANQGSEA, per germline. CDR3 length: 11 amino acids. The CDR3, as DNA: TGCGGCGTTGAACTGGCCTTGACCCAGTACTTC. This codes for CGVELALTQYF.

This chain joins TRBV20-1 and TRBJ1-1, with a weak D call TRBD1 (5 bases). Trimming removed 1 base from V and 6 bases from J, with 9 bases in between. The CDR3 runs to 12 residues. Germline CDR1 is DFQATT and CDR2 is SNEGSKA (reference sequence). The CDR3 region is CSARAGSPEAFF. As DNA, the CDR3 is TGCAGTGCTAGAGCAGGGAGCCCTGAAGCTTTCTTT.

This chain uses TRBV3-1 with TRBJ2-2; 8 bases are a match to TRBD1. Trimming took 2 bases from V and 3 from J; bases not matched to a gene: 2. Per germline, CDR1 LGHDT and CDR2 YNNKEL (reference sequence). The CDR3 consists of 15 residues. CDR3 region: CASSQSGQDTGELFF. CDR3 DNA: TGTGCCAGCAGCCAATCGGGACAGGACACCGGGGAGCTGTTTTTT. The variable domain in full, completed from reference TRBV3-1 and TRBJ2-2, reads DTAVSQTPKYLVTQMGNDKSIKCEQNLGHDTMYWYKQDSKKFLKIMFSYNNKELIINETVPNRFSPKSPDKAHLNLHINSLELGDSAVYFCASSQSGQDTGELFFGEGSRLTVL.

This clonotype was counted between two and nine times. V and J are TRBV30 and TRBJ1-5; 7 bases map to TRBD1. Trimming at V came to 3 bases and at J to 8 bases, leaving 7 bases not matched to a gene. This CDR3 has 13 residues. Germline V lookup: CDR1 GTSNPN, CDR2 SVGIG (reference sequence). This CDR3 is CAWSDRVFKPQHF. As DNA, the CDR3 is TGTGCCTGGAGCGACAGGGTTTTCAAGCCCCAGCATTTT.

About this clonotype itself: At one of its ends the junction is not consistent with the germline gene, which may arise from a read error. This CDR3 reads CASSGQGALSYNEQFF. The CDR3 coding sequence is TGTGCCAGTAGCGGACAGGGGGCTCTTTCCTACAATGAGCAGTTCTTC. V gene TRBV9 combines with J gene TRBJ2-1; 11 positions match TRBD1. Germline lookup yields CDR1 SGDLS and CDR2 YYNGEE. CDR3 length: 16 amino acids.

The V gene is TRBV2, the J gene TRBJ2-6; D possibly uses TRBD1 or TRBD2 (5 bases each). The CDR3 is made up of 16 amino acids. Germline V lookup: CDR1 SNHLY, CDR2 FYNNEI. Trimming shortened V by 4 bases and J by 2 bases, and 12 bases separated the two germline ends. The CDR3 loop is CASSGGPRTGANVLTF. The CDR3 nucleotides are TGTGCCAGCAGTGGGGGACCCAGAACTGGGGCCAACGTCCTGACTTTC.

This clonotype was observed a handful of times. The V and J genes are TRBV28 and TRBJ2-3; D gene unclear. V was pared by 3 bases and J by 5 bases, with 15 bases between. CDR1 MDHEN and CDR2 SYDVKM come from the germline V gene. The CDR3 runs 15 residues. CDR3 nucleotide sequence: TGTGCCAGCAGTTTCACGCGTTTAGAGCTAGATACGCAGTATTTT. Amino acid sequence: CASSFTRLELDTQYF.

In its sample, this clonotype was seen a few times. The V call is TRBV12-3 or TRBV12-4, the J call TRBJ2-5; D possibly matches TRBD1 or TRBD2 (7 bases each). The CDR3 is made up of 15 amino acids. Trimming shortened V by 1 base and J by 4 bases, and 13 bases separated the two germline ends. The CDR3 coding sequence is TGTGCCAGCAGTTTAGAAGGCAGGGGGGGAGAGACCCAGTACTTC. Its translation is CASSLEGRGGETQYF.

With regard to this clonotype: A read error may be the cause here, since a much bigger clone is one base away. V usage is TRBV11-2 and J usage is TRBJ2-1; the D is unclear. This CDR3 region has 15 residues. The germline V gene has CDR1 SGHAT and CDR2 FQNNGV. For the CDR3, the DNA is TGTGCCAGCAGCCTCCCCCGGAGCTCCTACAAGGAGCAGTTCTTC. This gives the protein CASSLPRSSYKEQFF. Drawing the rest from reference TRBV11-2 and TRBJ2-1, the complete variable domain is EAGVAQSPRYKIIEKRQSVAFWCNPISGHATLYWYQQILGQGPKLLIQFQNNGVVDDSQLPKDRFSAERLKGVDSTLKIQPAKLEDSAVYLCASSLPRSSYKEQFFGPGTRLTVL.

The chain is built from TRBV20-1 and TRBJ2-5, with 8 bases matching TRBD2. TRBJ2-7 explains the end of the DNA better; the J call may be wrong. This CDR3 has 13 residues. The V gene's germline CDR1 is DFQATT and CDR2 SNEGSKA (reference sequence). The CDR3 DNA follows: TGCAGTGTTCCTAGCGGGTCCTCCTACGAGCAGTACTTC. Translation: CSVPSGSSYEQYF.

This clonotype was seen only a few times. V gene TRBV4-1 combines with J gene TRBJ2-7; D uncertain. Per germline, CDR1 MGHRA and CDR2 YSYEKL. CDR3 size: 14 residues. V lost 4 bases and J 3 bases, leaving 13 bases between the germline ends. The CDR3 spells CASSPQGKYYEQYF. CDR3 bases: TGCGCCAGCAGCCCCCAAGGTAAATACTACGAGCAGTACTTC.

This chain uses TRBV28 with TRBJ2-1, with 12 positions matching TRBD2. The J call is uncertain, as TRBJ2-7 better fits the DNA end. The CDR3 runs 16 residues. Germline V gene sequence: CDR1 MDHEN, CDR2 SYDVKM. The CDR3 sequence: CASSSPGLAGYNEQYF. In nucleotides, the CDR3 is TGTGCCAGCAGTTCCCCGGGACTAGCGGGTTACAATGAGCAGTACTTC.

This clonotype was recorded once. The chain uses TRBV29-1 and TRBJ2-1, with TRBD1 matching 8 bases. The germline V gene encodes CDR1 SQVTM and CDR2 ANQGSEA. The junction had 14 bases not matched to a gene; V was cut back by 6 bases and J by 13 bases. The CDR3 extends over 13 amino acids. The chain's CDR3 is CSVRQGIQETQFF. Here the CDR3 DNA reads TGCAGCGTAAGACAGGGGATCCAAGAGACCCAGTTCTTC.

This clonotype was seen a few times. CDR3 coding DNA: TGCGCCAGCAGCCAAGACACCCGGACGCAGCTTTATCATGGCTACACCTTC. As protein: CASSQDTRTQLYHGYTF. The chain joins TRBV4-3 to TRBJ1-2, with no clear D. There are 17 residues in the CDR3. V dropped 0 bases and J dropped 6 bases, with 20 bases sitting between them. Per germline, CDR1 LGHNA and CDR2 YSLEER.

The table lists this clonotype with a few counts. CDR3 sequence: CASSLMGGEEDTQYF. CDR3 nucleotide sequence: TGTGCCAGCAGCTTAATGGGGGGGGAGGAAGATACGCAGTATTTT. The chain couples TRBV7-2 to TRBJ2-3; 7 nucleotides match TRBD2. Germline trimming cut 2 bases from V and 5 bases from J; bases unmatched to any gene: 7. The CDR3 is 15 residues long. Germline V gives CDR1 SGHTA, CDR2 FQGNSA. Complete variable domain (other parts from reference TRBV7-2 and TRBJ2-3): GAGVSQSPSNKVTEKGKDVELRCDPISGHTALYWYRQSLGQGLEFLIYFQGNSAPDKSGLPSDRFSAERTGGSVSTLTIQRTQQEDSAVYLCASSLMGGEEDTQYFGPGTRLTVL.